One and the same sample provided the 9 T cell receptor beta chains below, sequenced in a study of PD-1 blockade in classical Hodgkin lymphoma. Each of the patients experienced relapse following autologous stem cell transplantation, and their brentuximab vedotin exposure differed. Sequencing used immunoSEQ multiplex PCR; TCRdb keeps in-frame clones, though not all of them. Of tens of thousands of clones listed, less than 85% are singletons. Sample: peripheral blood mononuclear cells (PBMCs), taken before the second cycle of nivolumab. The origin of the receptors is a human donor with classical Hodgkin lymphoma.

This clone was recorded only once. The J gene is TRBJ2-1, the V gene TRBV9; D could derive from TRBD1 or TRBD2 (5 bases each). The CDR3 runs 16 residues. The V gene's germline CDR1 is SGDLS and CDR2 YYNGEE. Trimming removed 3 bases at V and 0 bases at J, with 13 bases between. CDR3 in amino acids: CASSGRGQSSYNEQFF. As DNA, the CDR3 is TGTGCCAGCAGCGGACGGGGCCAGAGCTCCTACAATGAGCAGTTCTTC.

This clone turned up a few times. The chain couples TRBV12-5 to TRBJ2-1, with 10 bases that match TRBD2. CDR3 length equals 15 residues. Germline V gene data show CDR1 as LGHNT and CDR2 as FRNRAP. After removal of 5 bases from V and 6 bases from J, the junction contained 7 bases not matched to a gene. The CDR3 nucleotides are TGTGCTAGTGGTGCTAGCGGGAGTATCGGCAATGAGCAGTTCTTC. It encodes CASGASGSIGNEQFF.

J is TRBJ2-3 and V is TRBV2; no clear D gene. The CDR3 consists of 14 residues. Germline V lookup: CDR1 SNHLY, CDR2 FYNNEI. V lost 8 bases to trimming and J lost 2 bases, with 14 bases between them. CDR3 sequence: CASLDVLPTDTQYF. Written as DNA, the CDR3 is TGTGCCAGCCTAGATGTTCTCCCCACAGATACGCAGTATTTT.

The chain recombines TRBV19 with TRBJ2-3; 13 bases match TRBD2. The CDR3 extends over 20 amino acids. Germline-derived CDR1 and CDR2 are LNHDA and SQIVND (reference sequence). V was clipped by 1 base and J by 0 bases; unmatched bases: 10. The CDR3 region has the DNA TGTGCCAGTAGTATAGTAGCTTGGACTAGCGGGGGCCATAGCACAGATACGCAGTATTTT. It yields the protein CASSIVAWTSGGHSTDTQYF.

A word on this clone: The sample contains more than one DNA sequence encoding this CDR3. The chain uses TRBV30 and TRBJ2-2; D is uncertain. V lost 0 bases and J lost 6, with 5 bases in between. Per germline, CDR1 GTSNPN and CDR2 SVGIG (reference sequence). This CDR3 spans 12 amino acids. CDR3 amino acids: CAWSVGPGELFF. For the CDR3, the DNA is TGTGCCTGGAGTGTAGGCCCCGGGGAGCTGTTTTTT.

The chain couples TRBV19 to TRBJ2-3; 8 positions match TRBD1. The V gene end was trimmed by 3 bases and the J gene end by 4 bases; junction bases not matched to a gene: 6. Germline V CDR1 and CDR2: LNHDA, SQIVND (reference sequence). The CDR3 spans 15 residues. For the CDR3, the DNA is TGTGCCAGTAGTATGGCAGGGGGCAGCCCAGATACGCAGTATTTT. Translating gives CASSMAGGSPDTQYF.

The chain combines TRBV5-1 with TRBJ2-1; D not resolved. The CDR3 runs 11 residues. The germline V gene encodes CDR1 SGHRS and CDR2 YFSETQ. Trimming pared 5 bases from V and 9 bases from J, leaving 9 bases between. The CDR3 is CASREGLEQFF. The CDR3 bases are TGCGCCAGCAGGGAAGGGCTTGAGCAGTTCTTC. The whole variable domain, remainder taken from reference TRBV5-1 and TRBJ2-1, is KAGVTQTPRYLIKTRGQQVTLSCSPISGHRSVSWYQQTPGQGLQFLFEYFSETQRNKGNFPGRFSGRQFSNSRSEMNVSTLELGDSALYLCASREGLEQFFGPGTRLTVL.

V and J are TRBV5-1 and TRBJ2-7, with D possibly being TRBD1 (7 bases). V lost 5 bases and J 3 bases, leaving 15 bases between the germline ends. CDR3 length: 14 amino acids. Germline V lookup: CDR1 SGHRS, CDR2 YFSETQ. The CDR3 is CASSQGGPGYEQYF. The CDR3 DNA reads as TGCGCCAGCAGTCAGGGGGGCCCGGGCTACGAGCAGTACTTC.

This rearrangement joins TRBV9 to TRBJ1-1; D might be TRBD1 (5 bases). This CDR3 is built from 13 residues. CDR1 SGDLS and CDR2 YYNGEE come from the germline V gene. Trimming removed 6 bases at V and 4 bases at J, with 13 bases between. The CDR3, as DNA: TGTGCCAGCACCAGGGTAGAGGGCACTGAAGCTTTCTTT. Protein product: CASTRVEGTEAFF.